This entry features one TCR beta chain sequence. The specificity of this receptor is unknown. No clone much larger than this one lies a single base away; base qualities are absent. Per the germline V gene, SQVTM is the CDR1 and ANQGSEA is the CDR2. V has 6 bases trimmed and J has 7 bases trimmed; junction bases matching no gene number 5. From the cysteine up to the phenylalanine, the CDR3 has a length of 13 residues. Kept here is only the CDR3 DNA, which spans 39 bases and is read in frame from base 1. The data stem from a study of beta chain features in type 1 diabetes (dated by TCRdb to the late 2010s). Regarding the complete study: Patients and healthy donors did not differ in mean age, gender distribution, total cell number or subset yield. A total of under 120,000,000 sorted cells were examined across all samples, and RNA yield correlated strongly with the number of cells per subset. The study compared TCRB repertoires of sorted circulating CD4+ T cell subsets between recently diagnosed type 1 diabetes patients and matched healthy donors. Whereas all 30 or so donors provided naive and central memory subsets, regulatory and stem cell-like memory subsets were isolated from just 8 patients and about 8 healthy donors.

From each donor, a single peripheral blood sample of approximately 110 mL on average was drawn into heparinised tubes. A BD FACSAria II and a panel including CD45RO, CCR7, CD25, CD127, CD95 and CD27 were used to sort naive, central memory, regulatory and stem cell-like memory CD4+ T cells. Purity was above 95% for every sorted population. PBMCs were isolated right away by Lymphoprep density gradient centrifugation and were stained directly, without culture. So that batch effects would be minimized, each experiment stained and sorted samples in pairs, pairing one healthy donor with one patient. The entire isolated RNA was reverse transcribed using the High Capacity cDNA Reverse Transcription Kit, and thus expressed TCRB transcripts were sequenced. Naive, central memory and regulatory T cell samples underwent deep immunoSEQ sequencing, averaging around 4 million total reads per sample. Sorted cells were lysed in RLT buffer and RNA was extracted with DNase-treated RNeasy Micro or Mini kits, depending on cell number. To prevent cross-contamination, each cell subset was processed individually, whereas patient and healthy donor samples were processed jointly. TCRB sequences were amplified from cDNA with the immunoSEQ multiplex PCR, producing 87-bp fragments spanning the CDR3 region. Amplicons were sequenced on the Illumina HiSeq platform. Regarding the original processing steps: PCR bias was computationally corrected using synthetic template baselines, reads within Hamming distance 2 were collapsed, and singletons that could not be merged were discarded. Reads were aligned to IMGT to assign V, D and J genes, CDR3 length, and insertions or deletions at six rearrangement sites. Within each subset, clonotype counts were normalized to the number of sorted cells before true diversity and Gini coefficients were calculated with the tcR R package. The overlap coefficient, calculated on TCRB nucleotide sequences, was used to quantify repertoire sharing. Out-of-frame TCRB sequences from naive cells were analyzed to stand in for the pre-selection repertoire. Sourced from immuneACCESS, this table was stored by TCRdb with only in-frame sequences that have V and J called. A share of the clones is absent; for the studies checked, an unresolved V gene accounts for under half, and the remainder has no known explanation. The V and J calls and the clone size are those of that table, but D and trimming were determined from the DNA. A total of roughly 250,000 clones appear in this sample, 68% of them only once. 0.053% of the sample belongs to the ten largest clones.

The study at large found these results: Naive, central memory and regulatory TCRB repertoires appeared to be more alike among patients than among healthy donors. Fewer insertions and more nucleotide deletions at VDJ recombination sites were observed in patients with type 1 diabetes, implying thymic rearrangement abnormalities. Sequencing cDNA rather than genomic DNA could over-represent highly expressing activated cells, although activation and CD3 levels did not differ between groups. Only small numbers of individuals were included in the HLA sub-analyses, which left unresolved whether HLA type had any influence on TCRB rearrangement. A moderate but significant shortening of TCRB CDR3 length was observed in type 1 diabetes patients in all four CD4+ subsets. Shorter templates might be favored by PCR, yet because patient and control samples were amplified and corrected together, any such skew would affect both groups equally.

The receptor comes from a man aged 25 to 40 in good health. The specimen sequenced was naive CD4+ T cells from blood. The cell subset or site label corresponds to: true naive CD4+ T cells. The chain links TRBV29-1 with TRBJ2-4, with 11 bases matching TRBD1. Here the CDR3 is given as CSVFRDRGNIQYF. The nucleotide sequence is TGCAGCGTCTTCCGGGACAGGGGGAACATTCAGTACTTC.